Included here is one T cell receptor (beta chain) sequence, with context. In this sample, this clonotype turned up a few times. Its antigen is unknown. No base quality information exists; no much larger clone differs at one position. The sample's treatment or condition label is to be understood as: approximately nine-day PBMC culture with coronavirus spike peptide pools or control peptides (ViraFEST assay). To expand antigen-specific T cells with peptide pools and then pick out the expanded clonotypes through TCR sequencing, the study relied on the ViraFEST assay. The convalescent patients' positive SARS-CoV-2 PCR tests fell between March and December 2020, which was before the Alpha, Beta and Delta variants emerged in the United States. PBMCs were cultured at 1.5 million to 2 million per well in IMDM supplemented with approximately 5.3% human AB serum and around 10 IU/ml IL-2, with about 10 ug/ml peptide pools added. Half of the culture medium was replaced with fresh IL-2-containing medium on days 3 and 7. CD4+ T cells were isolated after roughly eleven days of culture through negative selection using the EasySep CD4+ T cell isolation kit. PBMCs were separated from whole blood using Ficoll-Paque Plus gradient centrifugation and then either used fresh or cryopreserved at -140C. Culture conditions were generally each tested in triplicate wells.

This entry is derived from a study of vaccination and CD4 T cells after COVID-19 (dated by TCRdb to between 2021 and 2024). Background for the entire study: SARS-CoV-2 positivity had been established in the convalescent patients by nasal swab PCR, and mild disease was recorded in eight to ten of these patients and severe disease in one. The convalescent cohort comprised six males and four females, including two Hispanic individuals, seven Caucasians, two Asians and one multiracial person. Two doses of either the Pfizer-BioNTech BNT162b2 vaccine (n=8) or the Moderna mRNA-1273 vaccine (n=2) were administered to participants. Post-COVID blood samples were collected from convalescent patients a median of approximately 100 days after diagnosis, with a range of roughly 30 to 161 days. The time from the second vaccine dose to post-vaccine blood sampling had a median of roughly 72 days and ranged from about 12 to 241 days. For stimulating the cultures, overlapping spike peptide pools were used, derived from SARS-CoV-2 as well as from the common cold coronaviruses HCoV-NL63, HCoV-OC43 and HCoV-229E. Control cultures used a CEFX viral epitope pool as positive control, an HIV-1 Nef peptide pool as negative control, or no peptide. The spike-specific CD4+ TCR repertoire was compared before and after mRNA vaccination in ten to eleven COVID-19 convalescent patients and a handful of infection-naive healthy vaccine recipients. General findings and caveats noted by the study authors: The median number of SARS-CoV-2-reactive clonotypes rose from 20 to 25 after infection to 38 after vaccination, but the change was not significant. Nearly all vaccine-specific clones in convalescent patients (304 of 307) were mono-reactive for SARS-CoV-2 spike rather than cross-reactive with common cold coronaviruses. In convalescent patients, a median around 90% of post-vaccine SARS-CoV-2-reactive clones were detected only after vaccination, suggesting vaccine-specific priming. Relatively few convalescent patients were included in the study, and early timepoints after natural infection were not analyzed.

From the cysteine through the phenylalanine, the CDR3 covers 14 amino acids. Of the read, only the CDR3 DNA is kept; its 42 bases are in frame from base 1. V is shortened by 5 bases, J by 6 bases, and the region joining them spans 11 bases. Via the germline V gene, CDR1 is MNHNS and CDR2 SASEGT. The library was built by means of PCR. At the Johns Hopkins FTIC core, DNA from the cultured CD4+ T cells underwent TCR sequencing with the Oncomine TCR Beta short-read assay. The QIAamp micro DNA kit was used to extract genomic DNA from the cultured CD4+ T cells. Oncomine TCR Beta libraries from cultured CD4+ T cells were pooled using unique dual indexes and sequenced on an Illumina iSeq 100. Per the source publication's procedure: Non-productive sequences were filtered out, and CDR3s that did not start with C, did not end with F or W, or were shorter than 7 amino acids were discarded. Antigen-specific clonotypes were identified with the MANAFEST web application by comparing peptide-stimulated wells with reference and other culture wells. Positive clones required FDR below 0.05, an odds ratio above 5, and productive frequency above 0.1% in at least two of three replicate wells. A clonotype was classed as cross-reactive if the clonotype showed significant expansion both in SARS-CoV-2 spike wells and in at least one common cold coronavirus spike condition. Similarity between CDR3 sequences was evaluated in R version 3.6.1 using Levenshtein distances (stringdist) and unrooted phylogenetic trees (ape). TCRdb applied fastp at Q25 and MiXCR to the public reads, then kept only in-frame beta chains. Rows are combined by CDR3 protein, so each entry shows the most common genes and DNA. These V and J calls are TCRdb output, not the study's own analysis. Within this sample are about 21,000 distinct CDR3 sequences, with approximately 50% of them counted one time only. The ten top clones hold approximately 15% of the sample.

The sequenced material came from CD4+ T cells from blood, cultured in vitro. The TCR was taken from a human donor who had recovered from COVID-19. The chain is made from TRBV6-1 and TRBJ1-6; TRBD1 might be the D gene, on 6 matching bases. The CDR3 protein: CASSTDRTNSPLHF. The DNA reads TGTGCCAGCAGTACTGACAGGACTAATTCACCCCTCCACTTT.